Listed here are 20 T cell receptor beta chains from one sample, sequenced in a study of cytomegalovirus exposure and HLA in healthy donors. Primers for the PCR totalled 60 Vbeta and 13 Jbeta. Produced via immunoSEQ multiplex PCR; TCRdb's table is partial and in-frame only. This table has roughly 160,000 clones, about 80% appearing once. The material sequenced was PBMCs. The receptors come from a man aged 35-49 years in good health and CMV-seronegative.

The V gene is TRBV29-1, the J gene TRBJ2-3; 9 bases fit TRBD1. This CDR3 comprises 15 residues. Unmatched junction bases numbered 11, after V lost 7 bases and J lost 3 bases. Germline V CDR1 and CDR2: SQVTM, ANQGSEA. The CDR3 here is CSAPQPGQGTDTQYF. CDR3 sequence (DNA): TGCAGCGCTCCCCAGCCGGGACAGGGTACAGATACGCAGTATTTT.

The chain recombines TRBV5-1 with TRBJ1-1; the D is unclear. Trimming pared 6 bases from V and 1 base from J, leaving 13 bases between. Germline-derived CDR1 and CDR2 are SGHRS and YFSETQ. The CDR3 length is 14 residues. The CDR3 reads CASILGPANTEAFF. DNA for the CDR3: TGCGCCAGCATACTAGGGCCAGCGAACACTGAAGCTTTCTTT. Full variable domain (outside the CDR3, taken from reference TRBV5-1 and TRBJ1-1): KAGVTQTPRYLIKTRGQQVTLSCSPISGHRSVSWYQQTPGQGLQFLFEYFSETQRNKGNFPGRFSGRQFSNSRSEMNVSTLELGDSALYLCASILGPANTEAFFGQGTRLTVV.

The chain links TRBV7-6 to TRBJ1-5; possibly TRBD1 for D (5 bases). CDR1 and CDR2 (germline): SGHVS, FNYEAQ. V gave up 0 bases and J gave up 7 bases, with 10 bases separating them. CDR3 length equals 14 residues. CDR3 DNA: TGTGCCAGCAGCTTAGCAGGGGAAGGGCAGCCCCAGCATTTT. This sequence encodes CASSLAGEGQPQHF.

V usage is TRBV7-9 and J usage is TRBJ1-2; D is uncertain. Trimming cost V 3 bases and J 8 bases, with 19 bases left between them. CDR3 length: 15 residues. Germline V gives CDR1 SEHNR, CDR2 FQNEAQ (reference sequence). CDR3: CASSFGPGKTQGYTF. The DNA of the CDR3 is TGTGCCAGCAGCTTTGGCCCGGGTAAAACGCAGGGCTACACCTTC. The variable domain in full, with the rest retrieved from reference TRBV7-9 and TRBJ1-2, is DTGVSQNPRHKITKRGQNVTFRCDPISEHNRLYWYRQTLGQGPEFLTYFQNEAQLEKSRLLSDRFSAERPKGSFSTLEIQRTEQGDSAMYLCASSFGPGKTQGYTFGSGTRLTVV.

This clone was recorded a few times. V is TRBV30 and J is TRBJ2-1; possibly TRBD1 for D (5 bases). The CDR3 is 12 amino acids. Germline V gene sequence: CDR1 GTSNPN, CDR2 SVGIG (reference sequence). V lost 4 bases and J 7 bases, leaving 11 bases between the germline ends. The CDR3 nucleotides are TGTGCCTGGACCTCTTGGACAAATGAGCAGTTCTTC. Amino acid sequence: CAWTSWTNEQFF. Full variable domain (missing parts from reference TRBV30 and TRBJ2-1): SQTIHQWPATLVQPVGSPLSLECTVEGTSNPNLYWYRQAAGRGLQLLFYSVGIGQISSEVPQNLSASRPQDRQFILSSKKLLLSDSGFYLCAWTSWTNEQFFGPGTRLTVL.

The rearrangement joins TRBV4-3 to TRBJ2-7; TRBD2 agrees at 10 bases. V lost 0 bases to trimming and J lost 6 bases; unmatched junction nucleotides: 8. CDR1 LGHNA and CDR2 YSLEER come from the germline V gene. The CDR3 spans 16 residues. CDR3 amino acids: CASSQDGASGSREQYF. The CDR3 DNA sequence: TGCGCCAGCAGCCAAGATGGGGCTAGCGGGAGTCGCGAGCAGTACTTC.

This sequence joins TRBV6-5 and TRBJ1-1; possibly TRBD1 for D (6 bases). CDR3 length equals 13 residues. Trimming took 6 bases from V and 6 from J, leaving 14 bases between them. The germline gives CDR1 MNHEY, CDR2 SVGAGI. CDR3 sequence reads: CASSDSGDPEAFF. CDR3 in DNA: TGTGCCAGCAGCGATTCAGGGGACCCTGAAGCTTTCTTT.

This sequence joins TRBV7-9 and TRBJ2-7, with D hard to call. The germline gives CDR1 SEHNR, CDR2 FQNEAQ (reference sequence). This CDR3 spans 12 amino acids. Trimming took 3 bases from V and 1 from J, leaving 4 bases between them. CDR3 sequence: CASSFRSYEQYF. As DNA, the CDR3 is TGTGCCAGCAGCTTCCGGTCCTACGAGCAGTACTTC.

The chain is built from TRBV9 and TRBJ2-1; 9 nucleotides match TRBD2. The V gene end was trimmed by 0 bases and the J gene end by 0 bases; junction bases not matched to a gene: 10. The CDR3 covers 19 residues. CDR1 is SGDLS and CDR2 is YYNGEE in the germline V gene. The DNA for the CDR3 is TGTGCCAGCAGCGTAGGTCAGCACGGGACTAGCACCTCCTACAATGAGCAGTTCTTC. Its translation: CASSVGQHGTSTSYNEQFF. The entire variable domain, with the rest obtained from reference TRBV9 and TRBJ2-1, is as follows: DSGVTQTPKHLITATGQRVTLRCSPRSGDLSVYWYQQSLDQGLQFLIQYYNGEERAKGNILERFSAQQFPDLHSELNLSSLELGDSALYFCASSVGQHGTSTSYNEQFFGPGTRLTVL.

The chain links TRBV21-1 to TRBJ1-1; the table calls TRBD1, which could not be checked here. TRBV21-1 is assigned pseudogene status. CDR3 length: 12 amino acids. The CDR3 coding sequence is TGTGCCAGCCCAGGGGAGTACACTGAAGCTTTCTTT. Translation gives CASPGEYTEAFF.

The rearrangement uses TRBV6-5 and TRBJ2-1; 7 bases are a match to TRBD2. The CDR3 loop spans 14 amino acids. Germline V gene lookup returns CDR1 MNHEY and CDR2 SVGAGI. J gave up 5 bases and V 5 bases, and 6 bases lay outside the gene matches. The CDR3 here is CASSRLAGHNEQFF. The CDR3 DNA follows: TGTGCCAGCAGTCGACTAGCCGGGCACAATGAGCAGTTCTTC.

This clone was seen more than once but under ten times. The chain links TRBV5-1 to TRBJ2-7; D is possibly TRBD2 (5 bases). Looked up from germline, CDR1 is SGHRS and CDR2 is YFSETQ. The germline V and J ends were trimmed by 5 bases and 2 bases, with 17 bases remaining between them. The CDR3 loop spans 15 amino acids. CDR3 DNA sequence: TGCGCCAGCAGTTACGCCCCGGGAAGGGCCTACGAGCAGTACTTC. Translating it yields CASSYAPGRAYEQYF.

This sequence joins TRBV21-1 and TRBJ1-1; the table names TRBD1, a call not compared with the DNA. TRBV21-1 constitutes a pseudogene. The CDR3 spans 16 residues. The CDR3, as DNA: TGTGCCAGCAGCAAAAGACAGGGGTCCCGGAACACTGAAGCTTTCTTT. It encodes CASSKRQGSRNTEAFF.

The J gene is TRBJ2-7, the V gene TRBV10-3; 10 bases are shared with TRBD2. The CDR3 is 14 residues long. V gave up 6 bases and J gave up 6 bases; unmatched junction bases: 8. Germline CDR1 is ENHRY and CDR2 is SYGVKD. CDR3 in DNA: TGTGCCATCAGGCCCCTAGCGGGAGTGGGCGAGCAGTACTTC. Translation: CAIRPLAGVGEQYF.

This chain connects TRBV4-1 to TRBJ2-3, with D hard to call. V lost 1 base and J lost 0, with 5 bases in between. This CDR3 region has 14 residues. Germline lookup yields CDR1 MGHRA and CDR2 YSYEKL. The DNA of the CDR3 is TGCGCCAGCAGCCAAGGTGGCAGCACAGATACGCAGTATTTT. Encoded protein: CASSQGGSTDTQYF.

J is TRBJ2-3 and V is TRBV27; 10 positions match TRBD2. The V segment lost 4 bases and the J segment 2 bases; nucleotides outside the gene matches: 3. CDR3 length equals 15 residues. Germline assignment: CDR1 MNHEY and CDR2 SMNVEV (reference sequence). DNA for the CDR3: TGTGCCAGCAGTTCGACTAGCGGGTACACAGATACGCAGTATTTT. Translating gives CASSSTSGYTDTQYF.

This sequence joins TRBV28 and TRBJ2-2; 7 bases match TRBD1. The J segment lost 6 bases and the V segment lost 7 bases, leaving 11 bases of the junction unmatched. The CDR3 spans 15 residues. Germline V gene data show CDR1 as MDHEN and CDR2 as SYDVKM. For the CDR3, the DNA is TGTGCCAGCACCCTCCAGACAGGGCGCCCCGGGGAGCTGTTTTTT. Translated: CASTLQTGRPGELFF.

There are a few counts of this clone. The chain has TRBV7-9 and TRBJ1-6, with 9 bases identical to TRBD1. CDR3 length: 16 amino acids. Germline trimming cut 6 bases from V and 4 bases from J; bases unmatched to any gene: 7. Germline CDR1 reads SEHNR; CDR2 reads FQNEAQ (reference sequence). CDR3 coding DNA: TGTGCCAGCAGATCGGGACAGGGCCCTTATAATTCACCCCTCCACTTT. It translates to CASRSGQGPYNSPLHF.

This clone turned up a few times. This sequence joins TRBV28 and TRBJ1-1; D gene uncertain. The CDR3 has 12 amino acids. V lost 7 bases, J lost 7 bases, and 13 bases lay in between. Germline V lookup: CDR1 MDHEN, CDR2 SYDVKM. The CDR3 spells CASTPLGREAFF. The CDR3 DNA follows: TGTGCCAGCACTCCACTAGGGCGTGAAGCTTTCTTT.

The chain is built from TRBV19 and TRBJ1-1; no clear D. The CDR3 length is 12 residues. Germline lookup yields CDR1 LNHDA and CDR2 SQIVND (reference sequence). V was cut by 4 bases and J by 2 bases, with 5 bases left in between. CDR3 region: CASSNTNTEAFF. The CDR3 nucleotides read TGTGCCAGTAGTAACACCAACACTGAAGCTTTCTTT.